This entry lists 9 T cell receptor beta chains sequenced from one sample in a study of blood T cell repertoires in COVID-19. Some clones are missing from TCRdb's copy, which holds only in-frame ones; the method was immunoSEQ multiplex PCR. The sample yields tens of thousands of clones, around four fifths seen once. What was sequenced was peripheral blood. The receptors derive from an older man with acute or convalescent COVID-19.

The chain links TRBV11-2 to TRBJ2-1; 10 bases agree with TRBD1. The CDR3 spans 16 residues. With V trimmed by 3 bases and J by 6 bases, 8 bases remained unmatched. CDR1 SGHAT and CDR2 FQNNGV come from the germline V gene. The CDR3 loop reads CASSFLQGQGTNEQFF. The CDR3 DNA reads as TGTGCCAGCAGCTTCCTTCAGGGACAGGGGACCAATGAGCAGTTCTTC.

The chain recombines TRBV5-5 with TRBJ1-5, with D perhaps matching TRBD1 (5 bases). V was clipped by 1 base and J by 3 bases, with 14 bases between them. This CDR3 is 16 amino acids long. Germline V CDR1 and CDR2: SGHKS, YYEKEE (reference sequence). The CDR3, as DNA: TGTGCCAGCAGCTTGAGAGCGGGGGTTTACAATCAGCCCCAGCATTTT. Translating gives CASSLRAGVYNQPQHF.

In DNA form, the CDR3 reads TGTGCCAGCTCACCACCGTCTCGTCAGGGAGGGAGTTCACCCCTCCACTTT. Protein product: CASSPPSRQGGSSPLHF. The chain joins TRBV18 to TRBJ1-6, with a weak D call TRBD1 (5 bases). Germline lookup yields CDR1 KGHSH and CDR2 LQKENI. This CDR3 region has 17 residues. V lost 0 bases and J lost 9, with 18 bases in between.

In nucleotides, the CDR3 is TGTGCCACCAGTGATGGGGGACAGACGATTAACTATGGCTACACCTTC. Protein sequence: CATSDGGQTINYGYTF. V gene TRBV24-1 combines with J gene TRBJ1-2; 7 nucleotides align to TRBD1. Germline CDR1 and CDR2: KGHDR and SFDVKD. V shed 3 bases and J 1 base; nucleotides not matched to a gene: 7. The CDR3 is made up of 16 amino acids.

The chain has TRBV29-1 and TRBJ2-7; 8 positions match TRBD1. There are 13 residues in the CDR3. From germline, CDR1 is SQVTM and CDR2 ANQGSEA. V lost 7 bases to trimming and J lost 7 bases; unmatched junction nucleotides: 12. The CDR3, as DNA: TGCAGCGCCCGTGGGGCAGGGGGCAAGGAGCAGTACTTC. It codes for CSARGAGGKEQYF.

The gene calls are TRBV10-3 and TRBJ1-2; TRBD1 aligns across 9 bases. Germline V lookup: CDR1 ENHRY, CDR2 SYGVKD. This CDR3 is built from 13 residues. The trim removed 6 bases at V and 7 bases at J, leaving 6 bases unmatched. DNA of the CDR3: TGTGCCATCAGGACAGGGGGATCGGGTGGCTACACCTTC. Translated: CAIRTGGSGGYTF.

Only a few counts were recorded for this clone. The chain uses TRBV19 and TRBJ1-1, with TRBD1 identical over 10 bases. There are 15 residues in the CDR3. Germline V gene sequence: CDR1 LNHDA, CDR2 SQIVND (reference sequence). V was pared by 1 base and J by 6 bases, with 5 bases of the junction left unmatched. This CDR3 is CASSIAGQGVSEAFF. As DNA, the CDR3 is TGTGCCAGTAGTATAGCTGGACAGGGGGTCTCTGAAGCTTTCTTT. Supplemented by reference TRBV19 and TRBJ1-1, the full variable domain reads DGGITQSPKYLFRKEGQNVTLSCEQNLNHDAMYWYRQDPGQGLRLIYYSQIVNDFQKGDIAEGYSVSREKKESFPLTVTSAQKNPTAFYLCASSIAGQGVSEAFFGQGTRLTVV.

V usage is TRBV7-2 and J usage is TRBJ1-1; possible D gene TRBD1, 6 bases. The V and J ends lost 5 bases and 1 base respectively, with 14 bases between them. The CDR3 is 15 residues long. The germline V gene encodes CDR1 SGHTA and CDR2 FQGNSA. Here the CDR3 reads CASSTPTGQNTEAFF. As DNA, the CDR3 is TGTGCCAGCAGCACCCCGACAGGTCAGAACACTGAAGCTTTCTTT. The whole variable domain, filled in from reference TRBV7-2 and TRBJ1-1, reads GAGVSQSPSNKVTEKGKDVELRCDPISGHTALYWYRQSLGQGLEFLIYFQGNSAPDKSGLPSDRFSAERTGGSVSTLTIQRTQQEDSAVYLCASSTPTGQNTEAFFGQGTRLTVV.

The rearrangement joins TRBV7-2 to TRBJ2-5; 12 nucleotides align to TRBD2. Germline V lookup: CDR1 SGHTA, CDR2 FQGNSA. The CDR3 is made up of 16 amino acids. V was clipped by 5 bases and J by 1 base; unmatched bases: 5. The CDR3 sequence: CASSLGLAGPQETQYF. The CDR3 nucleotides read TGTGCCAGCAGCCTAGGACTAGCGGGACCCCAAGAGACCCAGTACTTC.